This T cell receptor (beta chain) appears in the sequencing data of a study of control samples from healthy donors and cancer patients. The table came from immunoSEQ multiplex PCR; TCRdb's copy has only in-frame clones and leaves some out. The sample has 150,000 to 170,000 clones, roughly 94% seen once. The sequence came from a man in his forties in good health. The sample taken for sequencing was blood.

CDR3 nucleotide sequence: TGTGCCAGCAGCTCTGGGGCCGGGACATTAGCCAAAAACATTCAGTACTTC. Translated, it gives CASSSGAGTLAKNIQYF. V usage is TRBV5-4 and J usage is TRBJ2-4, with a tentative D call TRBD1 (6 bases). V shed 3 bases and J shed 0 bases, with 16 bases lying between them. Germline CDR1 is SGHNT and CDR2 is YYREEE (reference sequence). There are 17 residues in the CDR3.